This T cell receptor beta chain was sequenced in a study of blood T cell repertoires in COVID-19. Looking at the study overall: Whether acute or convalescent, the COVID-19 samples came from the United States, Italy and Spain. Nucleic acid was either cDNA or gDNA, and it came from T cells, B-cell-depleted T cells, or PBMCs.

In the authors' workflow: Cell counts per sample came from amplifying reference gene primers. The table came from immunoSEQ multiplex PCR; TCRdb's copy has only in-frame clones and leaves some out. V and J calls and clone size follow that table, whereas D and trimming were derived from the DNA. The repertoire holds about 140,000 clones, with 76% as singletons. This CDR3 region has 17 residues. Germline V CDR1 and CDR2: SGHTA, FQGNSA. With V trimmed by 10 bases and J by 1 base, 15 bases remained unmatched. The gene calls are TRBV7-2 and TRBJ2-3; 9 bases map to TRBD2. Sequenced: peripheral blood. The TCR comes from a woman older than 75 with active or convalescent COVID-19. The CDR3 sequence: CAKKRCWLAGGTDTQYF. The CDR3 DNA follows: TGTGCCAAAAAGAGATGTTGGTTAGCGGGGGGCACAGATACGCAGTATTTT. Variable domain in full (rest from reference TRBV7-2 and TRBJ2-3): GAGVSQSPSNKVTEKGKDVELRCDPISGHTALYWYRQSLGQGLEFLIYFQGNSAPDKSGLPSDRFSAERTGGSVSTLTIQRTQQEDSAVYLCAKKRCWLAGGTDTQYFGPGTRLTVL.